This T cell receptor (beta chain) originates from a study of response to subunit inactivated influenza vaccine (dated by TCRdb to between 2018 and 2020). Study-wide context: To follow how T cells responded to a trivalent subunit inactivated influenza vaccine, the researchers relied on deep quantitative profiling of the T cell receptor repertoire. Results and caveats for the whole study, not just this receptor: The authors suggested that each seasonal influenza vaccination may recruit only a limited number of new T cells.

Measured from the cysteine to the phenylalanine, the CDR3 is 14 residues long. Only the CDR3 DNA stays, 42 bases, in frame from base 1. Between the V and J ends, shortened by 7 bases and 4 bases respectively, the junction contains 16 bases. To prepare the library, RT-PCR was applied. TCRdb names Illumina HiSeq 2500 as the instrument used. TCRdb cleaned the public reads at Q25 with fastp, built clones with MiXCR and kept in-frame beta chains. All rows with the same CDR3 protein become a single entry with the most common DNA and genes. Within this sample are about 830,000 distinct CDR3 sequences, with approximately 17% of them counted one time only. Approximately 11% of the sample belongs to the ten largest clones. With respect to this clonotype: It has no known antigen specificity. No base-level quality is on record; no much larger clone is a single base apart.

This TCR derives from a man between 45 and 60 years old who received an inactivated influenza vaccine. Donor details come from another sample of the same person, matched by shared clones. Sequencing used PBMCs from blood, obtained about 5 days after vaccination. In this chain, TRBV12-3 or TRBV12-4 is recombined with TRBJ1-2; TRBD1 is a weak D gene call, 6 bases matching. The base sequence is TGTGCCAGCACCCCCTTGGGGGCTAGCTATGGCTACACCTTC. The encoded protein is CASTPLGASYGYTF.